Below are 15 T cell receptor beta chains sequenced from a single sample in a study of identical twins. TCRdb independently ran MiXCR on the 5' RACE reads; one entry per CDR3 protein. The data show approximately 240,000 distinct CDR3 sequences, with roughly 13% seen just once and approximately 9.3% held by the top ten. Sample: memory (CD45RO+) T cells sorted from blood. All receptors come from a woman younger than 35 in good health.

The chain couples TRBV5-6 to TRBJ2-2, with D unresolved. Germline V lookup: CDR1 SGHDT, CDR2 YYEEEE. Trimming shortened V by 0 bases and J by 4 bases, and 7 bases separated the two germline ends. The CDR3 is 14 amino acids. In DNA, the CDR3 is TGTGCCAGCAGCTTGGGCGGCGTCACCGGGGAGCTGTTTTTT. Its protein is CASSLGGVTGELFF.

This rearrangement joins TRBV7-2 to TRBJ2-5; D unclear. The germline V gene encodes CDR1 SGHTA and CDR2 FQGNSA. Trimming stripped 0 bases from V and 4 bases from J, with 9 bases between. The CDR3 totals 14 residues. The CDR3 nucleotides read TGTGCCAGCAGCTTAGCGGGGATGGGAGAGACCCAGTACTTC. This sequence encodes CASSLAGMGETQYF.

The rearrangement joins TRBV10-3 to TRBJ2-3, with D perhaps matching TRBD2 (6 bases). Germline assignment: CDR1 ENHRY and CDR2 SYGVKD. Trimming pared 5 bases from V and 0 bases from J, leaving 9 bases between. This CDR3 has 14 amino acids. CDR3 loop: CAISTGTSTDTQYF. The CDR3 coding sequence is TGTGCCATCAGTACCGGGACTAGCACAGATACGCAGTATTTT.

This rearrangement joins TRBV29-1 to TRBJ2-3, with a tentative D call TRBD2 (6 bases). CDR1 and CDR2 from the germline V gene are SQVTM and ANQGSEA. This CDR3 contains 14 residues. V was cut by 4 bases and J by 2 bases, with 13 bases left in between. The DNA of the CDR3 is TGCAGCGTTGTCCCCGGGACTCTCACAGATACGCAGTATTTT. Translating gives CSVVPGTLTDTQYF.

V and J are TRBV27 and TRBJ2-7, with 9 positions matching TRBD1. The CDR3 is made up of 14 amino acids. With 5 bases clipped from V and 3 bases from J, the junction kept 5 bases outside the gene matches. Germline V gives CDR1 MNHEY, CDR2 SMNVEV (reference sequence). The CDR3 reads CASSIRQGDYEQYF. In DNA form, the CDR3 reads TGTGCCAGCAGTATAAGACAGGGGGACTACGAGCAGTACTTC.

The chain joins TRBV12-3 or TRBV12-4 to TRBJ2-4; D gene unclear. The CDR3 spans 15 residues. Trimming removed 2 bases at V and 1 base at J, with 9 bases between. The CDR3 coding sequence is TGTGCCAGCAGTTTACCCAACGGGGCCAAAAACATTCAGTACTTC. It translates to CASSLPNGAKNIQYF.

V gene TRBV5-7 combines with J gene TRBJ2-7; 7 bases are a match to TRBD1. TRBV5-7 belongs to the ORF category, with a function that is uncertain. This CDR3 is 13 amino acids long. Trimming cost V 4 bases and J 5 bases; bases outside gene matches: 6. CDR3 residues: CASSPDRAHEQYF. CDR3 coding DNA: TGTGCCAGCAGCCCCGACAGGGCCCACGAGCAGTACTTC.

The CDR3 nucleotides read TGTGCCATCACCCCTAGCGGGGGGGCCAATGAGCAGTTCTTC. It codes for CAITPSGGANEQFF. This chain connects TRBV10-3 to TRBJ2-1; 12 bases fit TRBD2. V was clipped by 7 bases and J by 6 bases; unmatched bases: 4. CDR1 ENHRY and CDR2 SYGVKD come from the germline V gene. The CDR3 totals 14 residues.

This clonotype has ten or more counts. This rearrangement joins TRBV6-6 to TRBJ1-1; possibly TRBD1 for D (6 bases). With 7 bases removed from V and 1 base from J, the gap between germline ends came to 10 bases. Germline assignment: CDR1 MNHNY and CDR2 SVGAGI (reference sequence). The CDR3 runs 13 residues. This CDR3 reads CASKNRENTEAFF. DNA of the CDR3: TGTGCCAGCAAGAACAGGGAGAACACTGAAGCTTTCTTT.

This chain joins TRBV20-1 and TRBJ1-6; 11 nucleotides line up with TRBD1. The CDR3 length is 14 residues. Trimming cost V 2 bases and J 9 bases; bases outside gene matches: 3. The germline V gene encodes CDR1 DFQATT and CDR2 SNEGSKA (reference sequence). The CDR3 loop reads CSARHGQGASPLHF. The CDR3 DNA reads TGCAGTGCTAGACATGGACAGGGGGCTTCACCCCTCCACTTT.

This clonotype was seen repeatedly, ten times or more. This chain joins TRBV5-6 and TRBJ1-2; D gene unclear. Germline lookup yields CDR1 SGHDT and CDR2 YYEEEE. This CDR3 contains 16 residues. The ends were cut back, 0 bases at V and 3 bases at J, with 15 bases in the middle. The CDR3 loop reads CASSLAVTGRDYGYTF. The CDR3 DNA sequence: TGTGCCAGCAGCTTGGCGGTGACCGGGAGGGACTATGGCTACACCTTC.

This chain connects TRBV30 to TRBJ2-3; 10 bases fit TRBD1. Per the germline V gene, CDR1 is GTSNPN and CDR2 is SVGIG (reference sequence). Trimming took 3 bases from V and 3 from J; bases not matched to a gene: 6. This CDR3 has 15 residues. CDR3 bases: TGTGCCTGGAGGGGGCCGGGACAGGGGACAGATACGCAGTATTTT. Translation: CAWRGPGQGTDTQYF. Supplemented by reference TRBV30 and TRBJ2-3, the full variable domain reads SQTIHQWPATLVQPVGSPLSLECTVEGTSNPNLYWYRQAAGRGLQLLFYSVGIGQISSEVPQNLSASRPQDRQFILSSKKLLLSDSGFYLCAWRGPGQGTDTQYFGPGTRLTVL.

The rearrangement joins TRBV9 to TRBJ2-4, with a tentative D call TRBD1 (5 bases). Trimming shortened V by 3 bases and J by 8 bases, and 18 bases separated the two germline ends. The germline V gene encodes CDR1 SGDLS and CDR2 YYNGEE. This CDR3 has 15 residues. Written as DNA, the CDR3 is TGTGCCAGCAGCGCGCAGGGTAAGATTGGAGACATTCAGTACTTC. It is translated as CASSAQGKIGDIQYF.

J is TRBJ2-1 and V is TRBV18; D remains ambiguous. The V and J ends lost 0 bases and 6 bases respectively, with 9 bases between them. The CDR3 runs to 14 residues. Germline V gene lookup returns CDR1 KGHSH and CDR2 LQKENI. The DNA of the CDR3 is TGTGCCAGCTCACCACCGATAGGTTCCAATGAGCAGTTCTTC. It encodes CASSPPIGSNEQFF.

In its sample, this clonotype was seen many times. This chain links TRBV9 with TRBJ2-2, with D maybe TRBD1 (7 bases). Germline V gene lookup returns CDR1 SGDLS and CDR2 YYNGEE. The CDR3 loop spans 16 amino acids. Trimming shortened V by 1 base and J by 5 bases, and 15 bases separated the two germline ends. CDR3 region: CASSVSHRGGTGELFF. CDR3 nucleotide sequence: TGTGCCAGCAGCGTATCCCACAGGGGAGGAACCGGGGAGCTGTTTTTT.